The clone carrying this T cell receptor beta chain is judged medium-sized. Its antigen is not identified. These data are taken from a study of breast tumors, draining lymph nodes, adjacent tissues. TCRdb reanalysed the multiplex PCR reads using MiXCR and keeps one entry per CDR3 protein. The repertoire holds 66,000 or so distinct CDR3 sequences, with over 40% as singletons. Study-wide points: Compared with lymph nodes, tumors were less diverse; compared with nontumor tissue, more. The lymph node origin of tumor T cells was framed as consistent with a hypothesis, not demonstrated. Most tumor T cells seemingly derive from lymph node, then expand in tumor. Tumor and nontumor repertoires were significantly more similar in luminal-like than in basal-like breast cancer.

Trimming removed 6 bases from V and 4 bases from J; junction bases left unmatched: 3. This CDR3 has 11 residues. Germline CDR1 is DFQATT and CDR2 is SNEGSKA (reference sequence). Sequencing was done on a sample of breast tumor tissue. The V call is TRBV20-1, the J call TRBJ2-7, with TRBD1 matching over 7 bases. The TCR sequence derives from a female donor with breast cancer. Some clones in this sample may be carry-over from other donors' samples. The CDR3 protein is CSARQGYEQYF. CDR3 DNA sequence: TGCAGTGCCAGACAGGGATACGAGCAGTACTTC.